The source of this TCR beta chain is a study of regulatory T cells in long-lasting Graves disease. Overall study results and limits: Under persistent disease, TRBV28, TRBJ1-2 and TRBJ2-5 were used preferentially.

A few counts support this clonotype. Its antigen is undetermined. The time point denotes: newly diagnosed GD, antithyroid drugs for less than 3 months. Construction of the TCR library relied on RNA isolated from PBMCs. Both iRepertoire HTBI primers and Arm-PCR of CDR3 regions were used to build the TCR beta libraries. TCRdb ran MiXCR on the multiplex PCR reads and lists one entry per CDR3 protein. Here the sample spans 400,000 to 450,000 distinct CDR3 sequences, about 16% being singletons. After removal of 3 bases from V and 2 bases from J, the junction contained 0 bases not matched to a gene. In germline, CDR1 is GTSNPN, CDR2 SVGIG (reference sequence). The CDR3 runs 12 residues. These data were likewise used in another study, on T cells in Graves' hyperthyroidism and ophthalmopathy. That report adds: Researchers defined stable Graves' hyperthyroidism as no ophthalmopathy progression within 18 months. With the HTBI primer set, the TCR CDR3 went through a first round of RT-PCR.

The starting material was peripheral blood mononuclear cells (PBMCs), obtained at new diagnosis, from a patient treated with antithyroid drugs. The sequence derives from a woman aged 30 to 39 with Graves disease. This sequence joins TRBV30 and TRBJ2-7; 8 nucleotides align to TRBD1. For the CDR3, the DNA is TGTGCCTGGAGGACAGGGGCCTACGAGCAGTACTTC. This gives the protein CAWRTGAYEQYF. The whole variable domain, remainder taken from reference TRBV30 and TRBJ2-7, is SQTIHQWPATLVQPVGSPLSLECTVEGTSNPNLYWYRQAAGRGLQLLFYSVGIGQISSEVPQNLSASRPQDRQFILSSKKLLLSDSGFYLCAWRTGAYEQYFGPGTRLTVT.